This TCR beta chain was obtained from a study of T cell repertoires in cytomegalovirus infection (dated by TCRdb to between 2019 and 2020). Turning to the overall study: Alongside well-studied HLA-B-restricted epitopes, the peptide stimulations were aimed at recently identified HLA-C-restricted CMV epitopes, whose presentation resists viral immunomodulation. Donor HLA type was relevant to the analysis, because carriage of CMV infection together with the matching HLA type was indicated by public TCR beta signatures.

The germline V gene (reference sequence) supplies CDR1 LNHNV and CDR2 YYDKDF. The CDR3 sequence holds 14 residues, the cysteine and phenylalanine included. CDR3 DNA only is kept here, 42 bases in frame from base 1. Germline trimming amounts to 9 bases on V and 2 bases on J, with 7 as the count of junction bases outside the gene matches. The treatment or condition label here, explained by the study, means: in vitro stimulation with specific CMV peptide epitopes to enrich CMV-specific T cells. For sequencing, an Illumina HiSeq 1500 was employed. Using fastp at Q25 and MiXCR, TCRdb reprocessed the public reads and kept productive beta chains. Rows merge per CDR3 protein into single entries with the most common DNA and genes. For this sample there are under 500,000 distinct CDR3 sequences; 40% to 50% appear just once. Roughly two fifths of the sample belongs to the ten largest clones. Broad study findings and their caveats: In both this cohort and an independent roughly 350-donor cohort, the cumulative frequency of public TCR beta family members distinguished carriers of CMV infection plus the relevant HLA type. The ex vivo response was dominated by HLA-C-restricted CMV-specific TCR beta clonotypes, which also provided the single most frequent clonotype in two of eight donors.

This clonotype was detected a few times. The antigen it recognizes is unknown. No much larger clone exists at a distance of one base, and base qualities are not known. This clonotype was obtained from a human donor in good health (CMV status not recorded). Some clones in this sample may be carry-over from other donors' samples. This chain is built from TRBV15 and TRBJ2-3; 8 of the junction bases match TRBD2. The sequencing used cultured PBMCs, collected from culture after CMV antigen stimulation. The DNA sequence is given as TGTGCCACAGGCCGGGGGGGTAACACAGATACGCAGTATTTT. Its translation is CATGRGGNTDTQYF.